This T cell receptor beta chain came from a study of brain T cells in children with intractable seizures. Germline lookup yields CDR1 SGHRS and CDR2 YFSETQ. The CDR3 has 17 amino acids. Trimming pared 0 bases from V and 0 bases from J, leaving 15 bases between. Overall study findings and caveats: Clones missing pre-surgery may reflect undersampling of that blood sample.

Concerning this clone itself: What it recognizes is unknown.

Method: immunoSEQ multiplex PCR; TCRdb's copy keeps in-frame clones and lacks some. This table has roughly 110,000 clones, approximately 94% appearing once. The chain joins TRBV5-1 to TRBJ1-2, with unresolved D. The TCR originated in a boy less than two years old with hemimegalencephaly and intractable seizures. Sequenced here: peripheral blood, sampled at surgery. The CDR3, as DNA: TGCGCCAGCAGCTTGGGCCACGCAAGGGTTACTAACTATGGCTACACCTTC. Translation: CASSLGHARVTNYGYTF.